This T cell receptor beta chain was profiled in a study of cytomegalovirus exposure and HLA in healthy donors (dated by TCRdb to about 2017). About the study as a whole: An earlier analysis of approximately 590 of the donors reported 250 to 350 Gb of sequence data and approximately 110 million unique TCR beta sequences from about 179 million T cells. An early release that covered about 640 HLA-typed donors contained 250 to 350 gigabases of sequencing data and 75 million to 100 million unique TCR sequences. The genetic ancestry cluster associated with self-reported Caucasian donors included 70% to 85% of the approximately 430 genotyped donors. The study aimed to test whether cataloging public T cell receptors could reveal signatures of past pathogen exposure. The T cell repertoires of 550 to 850 subjects were profiled by immunosequencing and related to cytomegalovirus serostatus. A separate validation cohort of 100 to 150 different subjects was used in addition to the 666-subject first cohort. The study combined high-throughput TCR immunosequencing, statistical association of individual TCRs with disease status, and machine learning to predict cytomegalovirus infection status. To study patterns of TCR occurrence, a later analysis re-analyzed previously published TCR beta repertoires from several hundred donors and added high-resolution HLA genotyping. Rather than drawing on any new phenotypic data, the later analysis identified candidate immune exposures from TCR beta sequences and the way those sequences occurred across donors. In an earlier analysis of about 590 of the donors, high-throughput TCR beta sequencing was used to judge whether each TCR beta V gene segment behaved as functional or pseudogenic. Donor age, sex, ethnicity and CMV serostatus were compiled together with the repertoire data. Genome-wide SNP genotypes for about 60% of the roughly 700 donors were used in a later genetic analysis, which treated that subset as a discovery cohort. Every repertoire in the discovery cohort had been generated on one and the same sequencing platform. Both class I and class II loci were covered by HLA typing, at four-digit resolution. Typing coverage differed by locus: A, B, C, DRB1 and DQB1 were typed in about 620-640 donors, DQA1 in 500 to 550, DPA1 in 600 to 610, and DPB1 in 472. About five DR-DQ haplotypes were handled as single units for association and clustering because linkage in the cohort was strong. Among around 400 genotyped donors of the cohort, an average of 235,054 unique TCR beta nucleotide sequences were sequenced per donor, about a sixth of them non-productive. Broader findings and caveats from the paper: In a later analysis, most CMV-associated TCR beta chains were found to appear HLA-restricted, with HLA associations seemingly driven largely by CMV exposure. A further reported finding was that TCR beta sequences accurately predicted the HLA-A and HLA-B alleles for most subjects in the first cohort. The study gave a list of 150 to 200 TCR beta chains associated with cytomegalovirus. In a later analysis, 15,000 to 20,000 TCR beta sequences were associated with specific HLA alleles at a false discovery rate of 0.05. In vitro tests confirmed that a few of the cytomegalovirus-associated TCR beta chains recognize cytomegalovirus antigens. Linkage disequilibrium might explain the correlated functional status among segregating V segments, but an unknown experimental factor could not be ruled out. In an earlier analysis of 500 to 650 of the donors, most TCR beta V segments appeared in productive rearrangements about 90% or about 30% of the time, broadly matching IMGT annotations. Assigning TCR associations to individual alleles was difficult when HLA alleles, especially DR and DQ, strongly co-occurred. Because some donors lacked HLA typing at each locus, the association tests relied only on the typed subset. This cohort had only TCR beta chains sequenced, and the lack of alpha or paired-chain data limited which features could be detected. In a later analysis, several top co-occurrence clusters were reported to appear linked to parvovirus B19, influenza, CMV and Epstein-Barr virus. It was suggested by the authors that the approach could potentially be generalized to other disease states and immunological phenotypes. The presence/absence analyses assumed that sequencing depth was roughly uniform across donors, and that assumption may not be true. The classifier was reported to diagnose cytomegalovirus status with high specificity and sensitivity in both the original cohort and the validation cohort. Because the 87-base-pair reads could not distinguish some IMGT-functional V segments, including TRBV6-2 and TRBV6-3, those segments were excluded. According to a later analysis, TCR association rates differed among HLA loci, with DRB1 alleles showing the most associated TCRs and HLA-C alleles showing the fewest. In a later analysis, HLA-associated TCR beta chains were found to be more clonally expanded and to have lower generation probabilities than equally common non-associated chains. Immune exposure information for the cohort was limited to CMV serostatus. Over 15 rarely observed V segments, including chromosome 9 orphons, were excluded from the earlier analysis of approximately 500 of the donors because counts were too low. An association between a missense DCLRE1C variant and V-gene and J-gene trimming of TCR beta chains was found in a later genetic analysis and replicated in an independent cohort. Compared with the roughly 600-donor mean, donors in an Asian-associated ancestry cluster had fewer N-insertions in productive TCRs, according to a later genetic analysis. While some public TCRs were present in many individuals, most TCR sequences turned up only very rarely across donors. The sequencing pipeline was judged likely to have produced a cluster of highly shared sequence variants as a technical artifact.

CDR3 length: 13 amino acids, cysteine to phenylalanine. The kept DNA is CDR3 alone, 39 bases in frame from the first base. The germline V gene sets CDR1 to MGHDK and CDR2 to SYGVNS. Relative to germline, V is 3 bases shorter and J is 5 bases shorter, with 10 bases between their ends. For this clone: Its cognate antigen has yet to be identified. No quality values exist for individual bases; no much larger clone is one base distant.

The cohort consisted of more than 650 healthy bone marrow donors. At the time of sampling, every cohort member was nominally healthy, though immune exposures that went unrecorded were likely present. The donor tested CMV seronegative, placing the donor among the 350 to 400 seronegative members of the cohort. A peripheral blood sample was provided by each donor, and peripheral blood mononuclear cells were used for TCR beta sequencing. Genomic DNA extraction from the blood cell samples was performed with the Qiagen DNeasy Blood Extraction Kit. Receptor libraries were prepared by the immunoSEQ multiplex PCR assay. A mixture of 60 forward primers for TCR Vbeta segments and 13 reverse primers for TCR Jbeta segments was used in the multiplex PCR. The CDR3 region of rearranged TCR beta genes was amplified from genomic DNA with a multiplex PCR assay. On the Illumina HiSeq System, the amplified TCR beta libraries were sequenced as 87-base-pair reads. In the paper's pipeline: Across the 600 to 700 repertoires, a later analysis counted 80 million or so unique TCR beta chains, 9 million to 14 million of which were shared by at least two donors. To remove PCR and sequencing errors, raw reads were error-corrected and collapsed into unique sequences using a nearest-neighbor algorithm that merged closely related sequences. Alignment of CDR3 sequences to IMGT reference sequences was used to assign V, D and J gene segments. Each retained sequence needed at least a six-nucleotide match to both a V gene segment and a J gene segment. A rearrangement was called productive if the CDR3 had no stop codons and remained in frame with V and J, and every other rearrangement was called non-productive. Following IMGT convention, CDR3 was defined as the stretch from the second conserved V-encoded cysteine up to the conserved J-encoded phenylalanine. In an earlier analysis of some 550 of the donors, sequences lacking an unambiguous match to a single V gene segment were excluded. In an earlier analysis of 500 to 750 of the donors, V segments were called functional above 56.7% productive rearrangements and were called segregating when the between-donor standard deviation exceeded 5%. To diagnose cytomegalovirus status from the catalog of TCR beta chain sequences, a statistical classification framework was built. In a later analysis, V and J genes were assigned by comparing TCR nucleotide sequences against IMGT/GENE-DB human TR gene sequences. A later analysis assigned CDR3 sequences and most-parsimonious VDJ recombination scenarios with the TCRdist pipeline. In a later analysis, every TCR beta chain was defined by the combination of its CDR3 amino acid sequence and its V-gene family, and reads without a unique V-gene family were dropped. As a way to deal with suspected cross-contamination and a sequencing artifact, a later analysis dropped 592 nucleotide sequences that were highly shared and had low generation probability. In a later analysis, a clonal expansion index for each public chain was calculated from normalized within-repertoire ranks of inferred template counts. In a later analysis, generation probabilities were computed using a VDJ recombination model fitted to out-of-frame rearrangements, and the results were checked against IGoR. In a later analysis, TCR-TCR, TCR-HLA and TCR-CMV co-occurrence was scored with hypergeometric tests, and a repertoire-size bias correction was applied to TCR pairs. False discovery rates were estimated in a later analysis by permuting HLA or CMV assignments 20 times. In a later analysis, co-occurring TCRs were grouped using DBSCAN, with TCRdist sequence similarity added in when clustering inside HLA-allele-positive subsets. Co-occurrence clustering excluded repertoires with fewer than 30,000 or more than 120,000 public chains, plus five with anomalous nucleotide sharing. TCRdb carries this immuneACCESS record with in-frame sequences only. Its versions omit some clonotypes, under half of them owing to an unresolved V gene in the studies checked, with the rest unexplained. V, J and clone size derive from that table, while D and trimming were established from the DNA sequence. This sample lists around 180,000 clones; under 90% were detected once. About 4.9% of the sample goes to the ten largest clones.

The TCR was taken from a man aged 18 to 29 in good health and CMV-seronegative. The sample was PBMCs. Here the chain combines TRBV25-1 and TRBJ1-1, with no confident D gene call. The DNA reads as follows: TGTGCCAGCAGTGAGCTTGGGCAGACTGAAGCTTTCTTT. It translates to CASSELGQTEAFF.